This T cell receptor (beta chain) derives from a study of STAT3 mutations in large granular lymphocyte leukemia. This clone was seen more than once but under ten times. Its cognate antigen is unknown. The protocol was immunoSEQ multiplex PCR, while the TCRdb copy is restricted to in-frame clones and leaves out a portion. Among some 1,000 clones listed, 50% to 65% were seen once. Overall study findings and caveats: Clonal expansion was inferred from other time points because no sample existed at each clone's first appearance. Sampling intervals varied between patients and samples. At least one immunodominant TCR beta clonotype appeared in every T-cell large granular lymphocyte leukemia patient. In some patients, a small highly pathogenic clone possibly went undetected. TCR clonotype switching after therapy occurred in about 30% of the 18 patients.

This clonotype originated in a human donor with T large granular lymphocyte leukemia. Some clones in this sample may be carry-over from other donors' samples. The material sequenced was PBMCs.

This CDR3 is CASTATAGYGYTF. The CDR3 DNA is TGTGCCAGCACCGCGACGGCCGGCTATGGCTACACCTTC. This rearrangement joins TRBV6-6 to TRBJ1-2; D not resolved. V gave up 7 bases and J gave up 4 bases, with 13 bases separating them. The CDR3 contains 13 residues. Germline V lookup: CDR1 MNHNY, CDR2 SVGAGI (reference sequence).